Sequencing of this T cell receptor beta chain was carried out in a study of blood T cell repertoires in COVID-19. Study-wide background: Sites in the United States, Italy and Spain provided acute and convalescent COVID-19 samples. PBMCs, B-cell-depleted T cells, or T cells were the source of the cDNA or gDNA that made up the material.

Original analysis: The authors estimated nucleated cell counts from reference gene primer amplification. Measured with immunoSEQ multiplex PCR; TCRdb has only the in-frame clones, and not every one. The V and J calls and clone size come from that table; D and trimming were worked out from the DNA. The data contain over 80,000 clones, more than 70% of them singletons. Trimming shortened V by 0 bases and J by 5 bases, and 14 bases separated the two germline ends. Germline V lookup: CDR1 MNHEY, CDR2 SVGEGT. The CDR3 consists of 16 residues. The sequencing sample was made of peripheral blood. The V and J genes are TRBV6-2 or TRBV6-3 and TRBJ2-1; a possible D gene is TRBD1 (6 bases). The sequence came from a woman of 80 years or more with acute or convalescent COVID-19. The CDR3: CASSYSLGDNHNEQFF. CDR3 DNA sequence: TGTGCCAGCAGTTACTCCCTGGGGGACAACCACAATGAGCAGTTCTTC.